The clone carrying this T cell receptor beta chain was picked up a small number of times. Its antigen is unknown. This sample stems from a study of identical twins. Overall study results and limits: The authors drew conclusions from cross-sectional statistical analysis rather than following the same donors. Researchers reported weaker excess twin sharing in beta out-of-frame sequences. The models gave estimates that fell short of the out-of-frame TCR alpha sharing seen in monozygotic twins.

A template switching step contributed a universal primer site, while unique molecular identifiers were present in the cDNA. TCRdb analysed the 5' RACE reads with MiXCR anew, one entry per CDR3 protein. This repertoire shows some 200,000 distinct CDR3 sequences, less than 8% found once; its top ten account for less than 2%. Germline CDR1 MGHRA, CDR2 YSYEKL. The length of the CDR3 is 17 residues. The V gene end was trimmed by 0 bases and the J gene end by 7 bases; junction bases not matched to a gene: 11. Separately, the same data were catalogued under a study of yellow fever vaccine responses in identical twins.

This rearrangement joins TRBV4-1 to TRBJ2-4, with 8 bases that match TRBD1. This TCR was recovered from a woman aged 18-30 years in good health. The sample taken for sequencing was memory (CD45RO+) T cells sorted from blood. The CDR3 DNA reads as TGCGCCAGCAGCCAAGATTACGGGGCAGGGGGCTTGAACATTCAGTACTTC. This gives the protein CASSQDYGAGGLNIQYF.